This record covers a single T cell receptor beta chain. This record belongs to a study of blood T cells in healthy people across ages. V was trimmed by 6 bases and J by 10 bases, leaving 22 bases between them. The CDR3 loop spans 15 amino acids. Next came a second PCR, run for about 6 to 12 cycles, which used a sample-barcoded 5' primer along with a J-beta primer mix. One entry per CDR3 protein, called by TCRdb with MiXCR from the 5' RACE reads. The table records 2 million or so distinct CDR3 sequences, around 48% of them present only once. The sequence was obtained from a woman aged 40-49 years in good health. The specimen was blood. V gene TRBV12-3 or TRBV12-4 combines with J gene TRBJ1-5; no clear D. The CDR3 is CASSSHAGMVSPQHF. The CDR3 nucleotides read TGTGCCAGCAGCTCCCACGCGGGGATGGTCAGCCCCCAGCATTTT.